The 14 T cell receptor beta chains below all came from one sample that was sequenced in a study of cytomegalovirus exposure and HLA in healthy donors. PCR used 60 Vbeta primers and 13 Jbeta primers. Clones were read by immunoSEQ multiplex PCR, and TCRdb kept only the in-frame ones, dropping some. The data show approximately 100,000 clones, around 80% seen once. Sequencing used PBMCs. All receptors come from a human donor in good health.

J is TRBJ2-1 and V is TRBV5-1; 10 bases fit TRBD2. CDR1 and CDR2 (germline): SGHRS, YFSETQ. V lost 5 bases and J lost 6; bases outside the gene matches: 2. The CDR3 sequence is 13 residues long. In DNA, the CDR3 is TGCGCCAGCAGTCGGACTAGCGGCAATGAGCAGTTCTTC. Translated: CASSRTSGNEQFF. Filled out from reference TRBV5-1 and TRBJ2-1, the complete variable domain reads KAGVTQTPRYLIKTRGQQVTLSCSPISGHRSVSWYQQTPGQGLQFLFEYFSETQRNKGNFPGRFSGRQFSNSRSEMNVSTLELGDSALYLCASSRTSGNEQFFGPGTRLTVL.

The V gene is TRBV6-5, the J gene TRBJ1-5, with unresolved D. The CDR3 loop spans 12 amino acids. V was pared by 7 bases and J by 2 bases, with 6 bases between. Per germline, CDR1 MNHEY and CDR2 SVGAGI. CDR3 sequence (DNA): TGTGCCAGCAAGCAGGGCAATCAGCCCCAGCATTTT. This translates into CASKQGNQPQHF.

In this sample, this clone turned up a few times. V is TRBV6-1 and J is TRBJ2-6, with a possible D match to TRBD2 (6 bases). The V and J ends lost 11 bases and 2 bases respectively, with 13 bases between them. CDR1 MNHNS and CDR2 SASEGT come from the germline V gene. The CDR3 contains 14 residues. The CDR3 reads CAAMGGTGANVLTF. The CDR3 coding sequence is TGTGCCGCCATGGGGGGTACTGGGGCCAACGTCCTGACTTTC.

V is TRBV5-1 and J is TRBJ1-2, with TRBD1 matching over 12 bases. Germline V CDR1 and CDR2: SGHRS, YFSETQ. V dropped 4 bases and J dropped 4; count of bases not matched to a gene: 2. The CDR3 is 14 residues long. CDR3 nucleotides: TGCGCCAGCAGCCCGGGACAGGGGGCCTATGGCTACACCTTC. Its protein is CASSPGQGAYGYTF.

The genes are TRBV7-9 and TRBJ2-5, with a tentative D call TRBD2 (6 bases). Trimming removed 0 bases from V and 5 bases from J, with 13 bases in between. CDR1 is SEHNR and CDR2 is FQNEAQ in the germline V gene (reference sequence). The CDR3 is made up of 15 amino acids. The CDR3 DNA reads as TGTGCCAGCAGCTTAGCGGAGGGCCGAGGGGAGACCCAGTACTTC. This translates into CASSLAEGRGETQYF.

This chain connects TRBV6-6 to TRBJ1-1; 9 bases are shared with TRBD1. Germline CDR1 MNHNY, CDR2 SVGAGI (reference sequence). V gave up 5 bases and J gave up 6 bases; unmatched junction bases: 10. CDR3 size: 15 residues. This CDR3 is CASSDGQGRSAEAFF. The CDR3 region has the DNA TGTGCCAGCAGTGACGGACAGGGGCGATCTGCTGAAGCTTTCTTT.

This rearrangement joins TRBV6-9 to TRBJ1-4; 9 nucleotides agree with TRBD1. The CDR3 has 15 amino acids. Germline V lookup: CDR1 MNHGY, CDR2 SVAAGI. The trim removed 8 bases at V and 3 bases at J, leaving 7 bases unmatched. For the CDR3, the DNA is TGTGCCAGCCCTCGTCGGGACAGGGCTAATGAAAAACTGTTTTTT. Its translation: CASPRRDRANEKLFF.

V and J are TRBV10-3 and TRBJ2-1; 11 bases are shared with TRBD2. After removal of 4 bases from V and 4 bases from J, the junction contained 6 bases not matched to a gene. This CDR3 is built from 16 residues. The germline CDR1 and CDR2 sequences are ENHRY and SYGVKD. CDR3 region: CAISGTGTSGYNEQFF. DNA of the CDR3: TGTGCCATCAGTGGAACCGGGACTAGCGGATACAATGAGCAGTTCTTC.

V and J are TRBV5-4 and TRBJ2-3; possible D gene TRBD1, 8 bases. The CDR3 is made up of 14 amino acids. V was shortened by 2 bases and J by 7 bases, with 14 bases between the two germline ends. Germline V gene lookup returns CDR1 SGHNT and CDR2 YYREEE (reference sequence). The CDR3 DNA sequence: TGTGCCAGCAGCTTCGGACAGGGACTATATACGCAGTATTTT. It encodes CASSFGQGLYTQYF.

The V gene is TRBV5-1, the J gene TRBJ2-7; TRBD1 agrees at 7 bases. V trimming: 2 bases; J trimming: 3 bases; junction bases outside the gene matches: 5. CDR1 SGHRS and CDR2 YFSETQ come from the germline V gene. The CDR3 has 14 residues. CDR3 sequence (DNA): TGCGCCAGCAGCTTCAGACAGGGAATCTACGAGCAGTACTTC. This gives the protein CASSFRQGIYEQYF.

This clone was seen only once. The chain joins TRBV6-1 to TRBJ2-7, with TRBD1 matching over 7 bases. Germline CDR1 MNHNS, CDR2 SASEGT. Unmatched junction bases numbered 9, after V lost 6 bases and J lost 1 base. The CDR3 covers 15 residues. Here the CDR3 reads CASRPDRAPSYEQYF. The DNA of the CDR3 is TGTGCCAGCAGACCCGACAGGGCGCCATCCTACGAGCAGTACTTC.

V gene TRBV2 combines with J gene TRBJ1-5; perhaps TRBD1 as D (5 bases). Trimming stripped 6 bases from V and 0 bases from J, with 15 bases between. The CDR3 has 16 amino acids. The germline gives CDR1 SNHLY, CDR2 FYNNEI. The CDR3 here is CASSLFRQHSNQPQHF. DNA of the CDR3: TGTGCCAGCAGCCTTTTTAGACAGCATAGCAATCAGCCCCAGCATTTT. Drawing the rest from reference TRBV2 and TRBJ1-5, the complete variable domain is EPEVTQTPSHQVTQMGQEVILRCVPISNHLYFYWYRQILGQKVEFLVSFYNNEISEKSEIFDDQFSVERPDGSNFTLKIRSTKLEDSAMYFCASSLFRQHSNQPQHFGDGTRLSIL.

The chain carries TRBV6-5 and TRBJ2-7; tentative D call: TRBD1 (6 bases). This CDR3 has 16 residues. With 6 bases removed from V and 6 bases from J, the gap between germline ends came to 24 bases. Germline values: CDR1 MNHEY, CDR2 SVGAGI. CDR3 nucleotides: TGTGCCAGCAGCTACGGAACAGGGACCTTTCCAAGCGAGCAGTACTTC. This gives the protein CASSYGTGTFPSEQYF.

The chain is built from TRBV10-3 and TRBJ2-1; a weak D match, TRBD1 (6 bases). V was pared by 6 bases and J by 7 bases, with 19 bases between. From germline, CDR1 is ENHRY and CDR2 SYGVKD. The CDR3 is 15 amino acids. CDR3 region: CAISRPQGSGNEQFF. CDR3 sequence (DNA): TGTGCCATCAGCCGGCCGCAGGGGTCAGGTAATGAGCAGTTCTTC.